The subject of this entry is one T cell receptor beta chain. This clonotype has ten or more counts. Its antigen is not yet known. Base-call qualities are not available, and no considerably larger clone is one nucleotide away. This entry comes from a study of human T cells and chemical hapten exposure (dated by TCRdb to the early 2020s). For the study in its entirety: For sensitization, 2% DPC in acetone was applied to a roughly 2 cm by roughly 2 cm area of upper inner arm skin. Weekly therapeutic DPC doses were additionally applied to the scalp of patients throughout the roughly 23-week study period. Patch testing on the upper back used Finn chambers containing 0.01% DPC, with scoring done after 6 days according to International Contact Dermatitis Research Group standards. The patient cohort, mostly female, included alopecia areata with under or over 50% scalp involvement, alopecia totalis and alopecia universalis. Libraries were combined into a pool for sequencing, and differences in TCR yield between samples came mainly from small differences in library volumes within the pool. In alopecia patients, the study followed how the peripheral blood TCR repertoire changed in vivo over primary and secondary sensitization to diphenylcyclopropenone (DPC), a hapten. Blood was sampled from patients pre-sensitization (week 0) and at 2, 6 and about 24 weeks after DPC sensitization. For TCR sequencing, blood came from 25 to 35 alopecia patients at anywhere from one to four time points (pre-sensitization, 2, 6 and 24 weeks).

Libraries were built with RACE. Sequencing used a NextSeq 500. During library preparation, unique molecular identifiers were attached to individual cDNA molecules so that TCRs could be counted in a quantitative, reproducible way. Both TCR alpha and TCR beta chains were sequenced from each blood RNA sample. The authors' pipeline ran thus. Samples had a median of approximately 93,000 TCRs, with a range from about 23,224 to 700,000. The Decombinator software suite was used to annotate the V, J and CDR3 of the TCR reads. For PS versus PT1 abundance plots, all samples were subsampled to the same number of TCRs (28,000). Expanded TCRs were defined as absent before sensitization and observed at least eight times at the 2-week time point. The raw public data were reprocessed by TCRdb itself: fastp quality trimming at Q25, MiXCR clonotype calling, in-frame beta chains only. A single entry per CDR3 protein holds the most common genes and DNA from its merged rows. Clone size and V and J calls follow TCRdb, not the original study. The sample contains 50,000 to 65,000 distinct CDR3 sequences, around a tenth of them found a single time. In total, the top ten clones hold around 15% of the sample.

The study at large found these results: Compared with pre-sensitization or healthy control sets, expanded TCRs formed significantly more large CDR3 similarity clusters, which is consistent with antigen-driven responses. Repeated subsampling changed both the strength of the expansion versus patch-test correlation and the threshold at which the correlation became significant. The number of PT1 expanded TCRs positively correlated with patch test score, significant at thresholds 8, 16 and 32 but not 4. The number of TCRs above 1 in 1000 frequency did not change with DPC sensitization; there was no evidence of global repertoire structure alterations. All patients had alopecia, a presumed autoimmune disease, so their immune response might differ from that of healthy individuals.

This specimen's time point label, interpreted: pre-sensitization, week 0. This specimen's treatment or condition label, interpreted: therapeutic diphenylcyclopropenone sensitization with weekly scalp DPC. At every patch-test visit, the blood draw took place before the patch test was put on. Patients were considered eligible if aged 18 to 70, diagnosed with alopecia and deemed suitable for DPC therapy, and patients were excluded if pregnant. Total RNA was extracted from unfractionated whole blood collected in Tempus Blood RNA tubes. Sequencing used whole blood, obtained in connection with sensitization to the hapten diphenylcyclopropenone (DPC). This TCR was sampled from a woman in her thirties or forties with alopecia areata. Some clones in this sample may be carry-over from other donors' samples.

The sequenced DNA: TGTGCCAGCAGCTTGGCCCAGAGGAAGACTGAAGCTTTCTTT. This gives the protein CASSLAQRKTEAFF. The chain is encoded by TRBV5-6 joined to TRBJ1-1, with an unclear D gene assignment. The germline V gene specifies SGHDT as CDR1 and YYEEEE as CDR2. The V and J ends are trimmed by 0 bases and 5 bases, leaving 11 bases between them. The CDR3 covers 14 residues, taking in both the cysteine and the phenylalanine. The CDR3 DNA has 42 bases and is translated from base 1.